The rows below give T cell receptor beta chains drawn from one sample of a study of cytomegalovirus exposure and HLA in healthy donors. Clones were sequenced by immunoSEQ multiplex PCR, and TCRdb holds only the in-frame ones, with some missing. The table lists roughly 120,000 clones, around 81% of them singletons, with under 5% in the top ten. The sequencing input was PBMCs. The receptors were gathered from a woman in her twenties or thirties in good health and CMV-seronegative. Each CDR3 is given with its conserved first and last residue. A D gene is named only where the DNA matches it firmly. Only part of the rows carry a size: once, few, many, or a class if the clone is expanded.

V,size,D,J,CDR3,DNA
TRBV15,-,TRBD1,TRBJ2-6,CATSLDRAPSGANVLTF,TGTGCCACCAGCCTGGACAGGGCTCCCTCTGGGGCCAACGTCCTGACTTTC
TRBV14,-,-,TRBJ2-7,CASSQESGPYEQYF,TGTGCCAGCAGCCAAGAAAGCGGACCCTACGAGCAGTACTTC
TRBV5-4,few,TRBD1,TRBJ2-7,CASSLPRGTGTYEQYF,TGTGCCAGCAGCTTGCCCCGTGGGACAGGGACCTACGAGCAGTACTTC
TRBV6-5,-,TRBD1,TRBJ2-1,CASKRGQGTYNEQFF,TGTGCCAGCAAGAGGGGACAGGGGACGTACAATGAGCAGTTCTTC
TRBV6-6,-,-,TRBJ1-4,CASRGTGYNEKLFF,TGTGCCAGCAGAGGTACAGGCTATAATGAAAAACTGTTTTTT
TRBV27,-,TRBD1,TRBJ1-4,CASSPPRQGGNEKLFF,TGTGCCAGCAGTCCTCCTCGACAGGGCGGGAATGAAAAACTGTTTTTT
TRBV29-1,-,-,TRBJ2-7,CSVSTGSSYEQYF,TGCAGCGTTTCGACAGGTAGCTCCTACGAGCAGTACTTC
TRBV21-1,-,-,TRBJ2-2,CASPIEEAGGPSGELFF,TGTGCCAGCCCCATAGAGGAAGCGGGAGGGCCATCCGGGGAGCTGTTTTTT
TRBV4-2,-,-,TRBJ2-7,CASSQALDGTYEQYF,TGTGCCAGCAGCCAAGCATTGGACGGGACCTACGAGCAGTACTTC
TRBV5-1,-,TRBD1,TRBJ2-3,CASSSEQGAGTDTQYF,TGCGCCAGCAGCTCCGAACAGGGGGCTGGCACAGATACGCAGTATTTT
TRBV27,few,-,TRBJ1-1,CASSLSNRQVAAFF,TGTGCCAGCAGTTTATCAAACCGACAGGTGGCGGCTTTCTTT
TRBV11-2,-,TRBD2,TRBJ2-7,CASSHGTSGRATLVEQYF,TGTGCCAGCAGCCACGGGACTAGCGGGAGGGCCACCCTTGTCGAGCAGTACTTC
TRBV19,-,-,TRBJ1-4,CASSKEQDPGDEKLFF,TGTGCCAGTAGCAAAGAGCAAGATCCCGGGGATGAAAAACTGTTTTTT
TRBV5-1,-,-,TRBJ2-3,CASSLSTDTQYF,TGCGCCAGCAGCCTAAGCACAGATACGCAGTATTTT
TRBV7-9,-,TRBD2,TRBJ2-1,CSSSHLGTSSYNEQFF,TGTTCCAGCAGCCATCTGGGGACTAGCAGTTACAATGAGCAGTTCTTC
TRBV4-1,-,TRBD2,TRBJ2-3,CASSQELTGLGRPLF,TGCGCCAGCAGCCAAGAATTAACGGGACTAGGACGCCCCCTTTTT
TRBV7-8,-,-,TRBJ1-3,CASSPRPGDGNTIYF,TGTGCCAGCAGCCCCCGTCCGGGGGACGGAAACACCATATATTTT
TRBV11-2,once,TRBD1,TRBJ2-7,CASSSWTGTYEQYF,TGTGCCAGCAGCTCGTGGACAGGGACTTACGAGCAGTACTTC
TRBV28,-,TRBD1,TRBJ1-4,CASSITGGLNEKLFF,TGTGCCAGCAGTATAACAGGGGGCCTTAATGAAAAACTGTTTTTT
TRBV19,-,-,TRBJ2-2,CASVPTLAMSGELFF,TGTGCCAGCGTCCCCACCCTAGCAATGTCCGGGGAGCTGTTTTTT